In its sample, the clone carrying this T cell receptor (beta chain) was seen a few times. The junction departs from the called germline gene at one end, perhaps through a read error. Next came a second PCR, run for about 6 to 11 cycles, which used a sample-barcoded 5' primer along with a J-beta primer mix. TCRdb reprocessed the 5' RACE reads via MiXCR and lists one record per CDR3 protein. The table lists about 800,000 distinct CDR3 sequences, roughly 25% of them singletons. The germline gives CDR1 LGHNA, CDR2 YNFKEQ. This CDR3 is 16 amino acids long. This specimen belongs to a study of blood T cells in healthy people across ages. This sample was also put to use in a study of T cells of mothers and their children. That report notes: Each donor was one of three healthy Caucasian mothers or one of their six children.

The chain uses TRBV4-2 and TRBJ2-4; weak D call: TRBD1 (6 bases). The origin of this receptor is a boy younger than 18 in good health. Sequenced material: blood. CDR3 residues: CAGSQDLQGAKNIQYF. DNA for the CDR3: TGTGCCGGCAGCCAAGATCTTCAGGGGGCCAAAAACATTCAGTACTTC.